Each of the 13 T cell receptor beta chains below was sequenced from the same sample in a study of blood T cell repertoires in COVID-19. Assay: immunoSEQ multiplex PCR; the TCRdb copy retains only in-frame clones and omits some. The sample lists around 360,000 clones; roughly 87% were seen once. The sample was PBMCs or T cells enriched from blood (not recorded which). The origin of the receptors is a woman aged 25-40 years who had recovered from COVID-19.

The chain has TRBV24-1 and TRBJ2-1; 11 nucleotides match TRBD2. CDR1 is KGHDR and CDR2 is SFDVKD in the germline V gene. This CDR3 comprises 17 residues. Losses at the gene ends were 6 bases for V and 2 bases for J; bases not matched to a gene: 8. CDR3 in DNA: TGTGCCACCAGTCCGGGACTAGCGGCACGAACCTACAATGAGCAGTTCTTC. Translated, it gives CATSPGLAARTYNEQFF.

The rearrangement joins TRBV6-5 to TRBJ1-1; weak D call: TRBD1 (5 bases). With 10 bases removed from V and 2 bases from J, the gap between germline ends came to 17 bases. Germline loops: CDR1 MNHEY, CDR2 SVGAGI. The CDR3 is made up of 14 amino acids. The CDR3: CATRQFGGNTEAFF. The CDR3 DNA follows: TGTGCCACCCGACAGTTCGGGGGAAACACTGAAGCTTTCTTT.

CDR3 loop: CASSPRMGGTGELFF. The CDR3 region has the DNA TGTGCCAGCTCACCGCGAATGGGGGGCACCGGGGAGCTGTTTTTT. The V call is TRBV18, the J call TRBJ2-2; possible D gene TRBD2, 6 bases. Per the germline V gene, CDR1 is KGHSH and CDR2 is LQKENI. The CDR3 extends over 15 amino acids. V dropped 3 bases and J dropped 4 bases, with 12 bases sitting between them. The entire variable domain, with the rest obtained from reference TRBV18 and TRBJ2-2, is as follows: NAGVMQNPRHLVRRRGQEARLRCSPMKGHSHVYWYRQLPEEGLKFMVYLQKENIIDESGMPKERFSAEFPKEGPSILRIQQVVRGDSAAYFCASSPRMGGTGELFFGEGSRLTVL.

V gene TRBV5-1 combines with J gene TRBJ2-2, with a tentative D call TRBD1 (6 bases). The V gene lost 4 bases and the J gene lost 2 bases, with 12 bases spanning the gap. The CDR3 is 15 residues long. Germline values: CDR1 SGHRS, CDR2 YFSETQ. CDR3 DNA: TGCGCCAGCAGCACCGGGACACATAACACCGGGGAGCTGTTTTTT. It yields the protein CASSTGTHNTGELFF.

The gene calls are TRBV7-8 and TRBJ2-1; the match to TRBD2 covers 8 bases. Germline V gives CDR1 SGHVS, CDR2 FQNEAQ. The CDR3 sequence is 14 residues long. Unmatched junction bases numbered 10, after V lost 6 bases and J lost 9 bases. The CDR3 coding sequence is TGTGCCAGCAGAGAACTAGCGGAATCAGGTGAGCAGTTCTTC. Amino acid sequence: CASRELAESGEQFF. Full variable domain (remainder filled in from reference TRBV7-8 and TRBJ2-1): GAGVSQSPRYKVAKRGQDVALRCDPISGHVSLFWYQQALGQGPEFLTYFQNEAQLDKSGLPSDRFFAERPEGSVSTLKIQRTQQEDSAVYLCASRELAESGEQFFGPGTRLTVL.

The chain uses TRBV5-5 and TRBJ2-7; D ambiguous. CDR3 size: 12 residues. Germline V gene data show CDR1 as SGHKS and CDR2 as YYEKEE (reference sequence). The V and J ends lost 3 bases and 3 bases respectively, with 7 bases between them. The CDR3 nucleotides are TGTGCCAGCAGCTCCCAGATCTACGAGCAGTACTTC. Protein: CASSSQIYEQYF.

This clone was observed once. CDR3 nucleotide sequence: TGTGCCAGCAGTTTAAGTCTAGCGGGTACCTCCTACGAGCAGTACTTC. Amino acids: CASSLSLAGTSYEQYF. The chain couples TRBV27 to TRBJ2-7; 8 bases are shared with TRBD2. V gave up 2 bases and J gave up 0 bases; unmatched junction bases: 6. CDR1 is MNHEY, CDR2 SMNVEV, per germline (reference sequence). CDR3 length: 16 amino acids.

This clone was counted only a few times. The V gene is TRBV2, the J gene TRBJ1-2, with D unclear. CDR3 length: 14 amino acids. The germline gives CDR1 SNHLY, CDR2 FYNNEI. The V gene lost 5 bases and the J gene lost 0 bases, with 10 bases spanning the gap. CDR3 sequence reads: CASSLGGTNYGYTF. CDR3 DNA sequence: TGTGCCAGCAGTCTTGGAGGCACTAACTATGGCTACACCTTC.

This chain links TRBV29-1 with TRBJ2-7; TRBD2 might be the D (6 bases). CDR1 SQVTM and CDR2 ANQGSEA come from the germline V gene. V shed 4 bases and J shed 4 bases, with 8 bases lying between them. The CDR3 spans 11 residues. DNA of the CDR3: TGCAGCGTTGCCCTAGCGTACGAGCAGTACTTC. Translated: CSVALAYEQYF.

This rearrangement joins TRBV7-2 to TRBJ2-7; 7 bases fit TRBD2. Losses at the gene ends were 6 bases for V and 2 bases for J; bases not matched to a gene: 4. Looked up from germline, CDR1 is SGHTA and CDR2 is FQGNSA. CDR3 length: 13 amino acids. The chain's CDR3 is CASRPGTTYEQYF. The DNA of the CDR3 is TGTGCCAGCAGACCCGGGACTACCTACGAGCAGTACTTC. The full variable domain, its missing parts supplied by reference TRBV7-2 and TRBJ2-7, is GAGVSQSPSNKVTEKGKDVELRCDPISGHTALYWYRQSLGQGLEFLIYFQGNSAPDKSGLPSDRFSAERTGGSVSTLTIQRTQQEDSAVYLCASRPGTTYEQYFGPGTRLTVT.

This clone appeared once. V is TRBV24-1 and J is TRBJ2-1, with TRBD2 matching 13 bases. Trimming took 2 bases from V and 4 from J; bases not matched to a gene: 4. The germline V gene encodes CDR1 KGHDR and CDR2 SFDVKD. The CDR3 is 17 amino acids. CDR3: CATSDSGLAGKYNEQFF. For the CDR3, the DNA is TGTGCCACCAGTGATTCGGGACTAGCGGGGAAATACAATGAGCAGTTCTTC.

CDR3 bases: TGTGCCACTTTAGTTGAGGACACCGCCTATGGCTACACCTTC. Amino acids: CATLVEDTAYGYTF. The J gene is TRBJ1-2, the V gene TRBV6-5, with D perhaps TRBD1 (5 bases). The CDR3 covers 14 residues. With 10 bases removed from V and 4 bases from J, the gap between germline ends came to 19 bases. Germline lookup yields CDR1 MNHEY and CDR2 SVGAGI.

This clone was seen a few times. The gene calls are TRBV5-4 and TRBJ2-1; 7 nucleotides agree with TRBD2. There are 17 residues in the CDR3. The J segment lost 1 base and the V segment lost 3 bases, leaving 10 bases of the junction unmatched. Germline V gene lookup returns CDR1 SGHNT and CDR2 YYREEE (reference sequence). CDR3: CASSWRTSPTSYNEQFF. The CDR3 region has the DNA TGTGCCAGCAGCTGGAGGACTAGTCCGACGTCCTACAATGAGCAGTTCTTC.